This entry features one T cell receptor (beta chain) sequence. The antigen remains undetermined. MiXCR was run by TCRdb on the 5' RACE reads, yielding one entry per CDR3 protein. The sample carries about 470,000 distinct CDR3 sequences, 20% to 30% recorded once. The data were taken from a study of identical twins. Study-level points and caveats: Memory repertoires lacked the insertion deficit that abundant cord blood beta clonotypes showed.

Trimming cost V 3 bases and J 2 bases, with 8 bases left between them. There are 13 residues in the CDR3. Germline CDR1 DFQATT, CDR2 SNEGSKA (reference sequence). The same data also went into a second study, on T cells expressing NK-cell markers.

The source is a woman aged 18-29 years in good health. This chain joins TRBV20-1 and TRBJ1-5; no reliable D call. The sequenced sample consisted of CD4+ T cells sorted from blood. The CDR3 is CSARRYGNQPQHF. Here the CDR3 DNA reads TGCAGTGCTAGGAGGTACGGCAATCAGCCCCAGCATTTT.